The clone carrying this T cell receptor beta chain was detected many times. This entry is derived from a study of neurological immune-mediated disorders. One entry per CDR3 protein, called by TCRdb with MiXCR from the 5' RACE reads. This table holds 55,000 to 65,000 distinct CDR3 sequences, around 3.6% found once. From germline, CDR1 is MNHNY and CDR2 SVGAGI (reference sequence). V gave up 5 bases and J gave up 7 bases, with 17 bases separating them. The CDR3 has 14 residues. The gene calls are TRBV6-6 and TRBJ2-5, with a possible D match to TRBD2 (6 bases). Sequencing was done on a sample of PBMCs. The sequence was collected from a woman aged 30 to 39 with multiple sclerosis. CDR3 sequence (DNA): TGTGCCAGCAGTCCCCGGGGGTCACTCAGGACCCAGTACTTC. Protein product: CASSPRGSLRTQYF.